The entry that follows covers one T cell receptor (beta chain) sequence. The record originates from a study of blood T cell repertoires in COVID-19. Study-level background: Samples of COVID-19 (acute and convalescent) were obtained from the United States, Italy and Spain. Nucleic acid was either cDNA or gDNA, and it came from T cells, B-cell-depleted T cells, or PBMCs.

In the authors' workflow: It was from reference gene primer amplification that nucleated cell counts were estimated. Assay: immunoSEQ multiplex PCR; the TCRdb copy retains only in-frame clones and omits some. That table is the source of V, J and clone size, and D and trimming were worked out from the DNA. The table records about 190,000 clones, nearly 90% of them present only once. The CDR3 sequence is 16 residues long. The junction had 7 bases not matched to a gene; V was cut back by 4 bases and J by 10 bases. CDR1 is SGHAT and CDR2 is FQNNGV in the germline V gene. The V gene is TRBV11-2, the J gene TRBJ2-1, with 16 bases identical to TRBD2. This sequence originates from a man between 45 and 60 years old with acute or convalescent COVID-19. Material for sequencing was peripheral blood. CDR3 bases: TGTGCCAGCAGCTCTGGGACTAGCGGGAGGGCCCGGGAGCAGTTCTTC. This gives the protein CASSSGTSGRAREQFF. The whole variable domain, remainder taken from reference TRBV11-2 and TRBJ2-1, is EAGVAQSPRYKIIEKRQSVAFWCNPISGHATLYWYQQILGQGPKLLIQFQNNGVVDDSQLPKDRFSAERLKGVDSTLKIQPAKLEDSAVYLCASSSGTSGRAREQFFGPGTRLTVL.